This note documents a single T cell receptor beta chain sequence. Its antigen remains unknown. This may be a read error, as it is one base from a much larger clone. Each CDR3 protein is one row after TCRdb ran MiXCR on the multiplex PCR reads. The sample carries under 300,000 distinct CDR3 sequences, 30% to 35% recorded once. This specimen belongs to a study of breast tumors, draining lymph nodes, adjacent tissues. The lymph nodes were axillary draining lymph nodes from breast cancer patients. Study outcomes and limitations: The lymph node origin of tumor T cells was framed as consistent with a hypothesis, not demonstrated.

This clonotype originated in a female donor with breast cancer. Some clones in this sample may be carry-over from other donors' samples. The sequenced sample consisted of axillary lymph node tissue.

CDR3 sequence reads: CASSPIEGAHSYEQYF. Here the CDR3 DNA reads TGTGCCAGCAGTCCCATAGAGGGAGCCCACTCCTACGAGCAGTACTTC. The V gene is TRBV4-2, the J gene TRBJ2-7; TRBD2 is a possible D gene (5 bases). This CDR3 is built from 16 residues. Per germline, CDR1 LGHNA and CDR2 YNFKEQ. Between the trimmed V and J ends, which lost 6 bases and 0 bases, there was a span of 18 bases.